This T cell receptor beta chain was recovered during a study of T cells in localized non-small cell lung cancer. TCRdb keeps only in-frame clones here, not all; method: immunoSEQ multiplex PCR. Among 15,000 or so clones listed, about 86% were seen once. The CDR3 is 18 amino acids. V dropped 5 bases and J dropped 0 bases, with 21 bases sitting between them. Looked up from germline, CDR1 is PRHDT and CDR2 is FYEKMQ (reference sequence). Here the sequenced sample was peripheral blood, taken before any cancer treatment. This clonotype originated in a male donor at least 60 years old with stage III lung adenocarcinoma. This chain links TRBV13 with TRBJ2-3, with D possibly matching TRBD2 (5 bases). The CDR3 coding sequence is TGTGCCAGCAGCCACTTACTAGGGTGGAATCTTAGCACAGATACGCAGTATTTT. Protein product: CASSHLLGWNLSTDTQYF.